This T cell receptor (beta chain) comes out of a study of blood T cell repertoires in COVID-19 (dated by TCRdb to about 2020). For context, the study as a whole: Samples from collaborators originated in the United States, Italy and Spain and spanned both the acute and convalescent phases of COVID-19. The repertoires were made available in a free public database intended to serve as a resource for research on the immune response to SARS-CoV-2. The dataset comprised deeply sampled blood TCRbeta repertoires from subjects exposed to, actively infected with, or recovered from COVID-19. Nearly every sample came with metadata listing a de-identified subject ID, COVID-19 status, age in years and sex. The material from the prospective study consisted of cDNA or gDNA derived from T cells, B-cell-depleted T cells, or PBMCs. HLA class I and class II types, where available, came from metadata supplied by the sample provider rather than from assay-based typing. Samples came from the ongoing ImmuneRACE study (first 160 participants) plus 1,254 subjects from 6 global collaborators.

Each collaborating institution followed its own protocols to collect whole blood in K2EDTA tubes. For TCRbeta analysis, collaborators shipped samples in one of three forms: frozen whole blood, isolated PBMCs, or DNA extracted from either of those sample types. TCRbeta CDR3 regions were amplified from genomic DNA using the immunoSEQ Assay, a bias-controlled multiplex PCR. Per the original workflow: The number of nucleated cells in each sample was estimated by amplification of reference gene primers within the assay. To quantify the absolute abundance of each unique TCRbeta CDR3 rearrangement, sequence reads were collapsed and filtered. Productive Simpson clonality was computed per sample as the square root of Simpson's diversity index over productive rearrangements. TCRdb mirrors the immuneACCESS table, restricted to in-frame sequences. Some clones are absent from its copies; in checked studies, under half trace to an unresolved V gene, and the reason for the others is unknown. V and J calls and clone size come straight from that table; D and trimming were deduced from the DNA. The sample profile shows around 100,000 clones; around 89% of them were found once. The ten largest clones represent 4.6% of the sample.

Concerning this clone: Its antigen remains undetermined. The sample holds no much larger clone one base away, and base qualities are not on file.

The full study reports these points: Clinical and demographic metadata were provided uncurated, with the amount varying by source and participant.

Sample: peripheral blood. The TCR sequence derives from a woman aged 45-60 years with acute or convalescent COVID-19.

Here the CDR3 is given as CASSPSPRGFGELFF. The nucleotide sequence is given as TGTGCCAGCAGCCCATCGCCCAGGGGATTCGGGGAGCTGTTTTTT. The V and J genes are TRBV11-2 and TRBJ2-2; the D region possibly corresponds to TRBD1 (6 bases align). CDR3 length: 15 amino acids, cysteine to phenylalanine. Only the CDR3 part of the read is kept: 45 bases, read in frame from the first base. V is shortened by 5 bases, J by 7 bases, and the region joining them spans 17 bases. CDR1 and CDR2 are read off the germline V gene as SGHAT and FQNNGV.